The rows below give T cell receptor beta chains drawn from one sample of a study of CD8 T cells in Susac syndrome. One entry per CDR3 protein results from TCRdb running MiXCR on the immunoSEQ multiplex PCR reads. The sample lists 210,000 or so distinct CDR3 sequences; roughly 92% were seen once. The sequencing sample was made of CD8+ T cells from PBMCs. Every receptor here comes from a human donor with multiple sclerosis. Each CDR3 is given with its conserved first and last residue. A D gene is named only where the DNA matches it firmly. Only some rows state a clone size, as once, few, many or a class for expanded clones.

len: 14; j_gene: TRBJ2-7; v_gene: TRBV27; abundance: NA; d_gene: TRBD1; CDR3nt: TGTGCCAGCAGTTTAGCCGGGACAGATTACGAGCAGTACTTC; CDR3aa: CASSLAGTDYEQYF
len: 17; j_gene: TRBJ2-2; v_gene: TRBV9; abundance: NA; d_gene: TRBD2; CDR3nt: TGTGCCAGCAGCCAACGAGAAGCGGGAGGGCCCGGCGGGGAGCTGTTTTTT; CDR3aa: CASSQREAGGPGGELFF
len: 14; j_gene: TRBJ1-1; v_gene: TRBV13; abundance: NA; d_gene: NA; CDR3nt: TGTGCCAGCAGCTTCGGACAGATATTCGGTGAAGCTTTCTTT; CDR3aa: CASSFGQIFGEAFF
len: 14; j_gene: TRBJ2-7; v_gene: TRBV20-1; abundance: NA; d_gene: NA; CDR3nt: TGCAGTGCTACGTCTTCCCCAGCCTCCTACGAGCAGTACTTC; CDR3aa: CSATSSPASYEQYF
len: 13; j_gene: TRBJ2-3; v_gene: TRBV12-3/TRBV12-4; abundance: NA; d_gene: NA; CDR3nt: TGTGCCAGCAGCCCCCACGGTTCAGATACGCAGTATTTT; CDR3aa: CASSPHGSDTQYF
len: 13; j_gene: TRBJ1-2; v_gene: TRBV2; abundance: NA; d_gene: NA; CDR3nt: TGTGCCAGCCTCGAAGTTGCAGGGGATGGCTACACCTTC; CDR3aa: CASLEVAGDGYTF
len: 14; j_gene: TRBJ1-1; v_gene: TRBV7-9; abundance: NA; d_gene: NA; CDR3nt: TGTGCCAGCAGCTTAGTTAGGGGGAACACTGAAGCTTTCTTT; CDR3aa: CASSLVRGNTEAFF
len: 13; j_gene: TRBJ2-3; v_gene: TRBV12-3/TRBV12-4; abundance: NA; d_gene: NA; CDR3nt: TGTGCCAGCAGCGTGCTAGGGGGTGATACGCAGTATTTT; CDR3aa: CASSVLGGDTQYF
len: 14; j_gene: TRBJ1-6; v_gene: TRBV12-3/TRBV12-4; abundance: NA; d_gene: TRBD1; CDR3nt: TGTGCCAGCAGTCAATCAGGGGGTAATTCACCCCTCCACTTT; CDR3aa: CASSQSGGNSPLHF
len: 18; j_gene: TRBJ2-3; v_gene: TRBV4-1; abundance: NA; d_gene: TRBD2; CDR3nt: TGCGCCAGCAGCCTCTTCCAATCACCCGGGGGGGCGGCAGATACGCAGTATTTT; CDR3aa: CASSLFQSPGGAADTQYF
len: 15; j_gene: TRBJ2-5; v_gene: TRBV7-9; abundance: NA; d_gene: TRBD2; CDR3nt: TGTGCCAGCAGCCAACTAGCGGGGTTGCTAGAGACCCAGTACTTC; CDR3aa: CASSQLAGLLETQYF
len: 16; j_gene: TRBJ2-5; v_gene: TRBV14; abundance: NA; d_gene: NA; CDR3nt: TGTGCCAGCAGCCAAGATGGGTTTGGCAGTATGGGGACCCAGTACTTC; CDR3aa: CASSQDGFGSMGTQYF
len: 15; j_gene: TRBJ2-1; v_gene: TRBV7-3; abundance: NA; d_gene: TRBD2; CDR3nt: TGTGCCAGCAGCTTGGGACTAGCCGCCAACAATGAGCAGTTCTTC; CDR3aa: CASSLGLAANNEQFF
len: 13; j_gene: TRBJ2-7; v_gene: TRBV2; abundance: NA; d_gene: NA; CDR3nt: TGTGCCAGGGGTGCGGATCCCCGGTACGAGCAGTACTTC; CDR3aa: CARGADPRYEQYF
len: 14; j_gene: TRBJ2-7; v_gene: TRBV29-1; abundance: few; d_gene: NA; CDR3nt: TGCAGCGTTGAACACCCCCTGAGGGTTTACGAGCAGTACTTC; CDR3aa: CSVEHPLRVYEQYF
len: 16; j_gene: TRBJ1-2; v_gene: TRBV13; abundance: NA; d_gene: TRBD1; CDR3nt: TGTGCCAGCAGCCCCCCCTCGGACAGGAGATACTATGGCTACACCTTC; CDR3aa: CASSPPSDRRYYGYTF
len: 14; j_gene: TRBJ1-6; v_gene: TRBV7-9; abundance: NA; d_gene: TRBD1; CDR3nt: TGTGCCAGCAGCCCGGGAGGGGGCGATTCACCCCTCCACTTT; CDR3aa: CASSPGGGDSPLHF
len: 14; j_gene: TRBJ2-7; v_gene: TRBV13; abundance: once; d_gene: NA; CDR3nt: TGTGCCAGCAAATCCTGGGGTACCACCTACGAGCAGTACTTC; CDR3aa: CASKSWGTTYEQYF
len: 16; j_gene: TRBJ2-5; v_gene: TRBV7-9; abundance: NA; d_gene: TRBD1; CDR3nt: TGTGCCAGCAGCTACGGGACAGGGGGGGCCCAAGAGACCCAGTACTTC; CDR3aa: CASSYGTGGAQETQYF
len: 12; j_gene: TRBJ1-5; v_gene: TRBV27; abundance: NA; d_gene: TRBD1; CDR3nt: TGTGGAACAGGGGCTAGAAATCAGCCCCAGCATTTT; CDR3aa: CGTGARNQPQHF
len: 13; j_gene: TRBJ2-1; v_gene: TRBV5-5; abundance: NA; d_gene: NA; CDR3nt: TGTGCCAGCAGCTTGGAAGGTCACAATGAGCAGTTCTTC; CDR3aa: CASSLEGHNEQFF
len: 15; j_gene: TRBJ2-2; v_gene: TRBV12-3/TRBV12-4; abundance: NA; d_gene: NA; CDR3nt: TGTGCCAGCAGTTTTGAGGGGGAAGGGACCGGGGAGCTGTTTTTT; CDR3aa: CASSFEGEGTGELFF